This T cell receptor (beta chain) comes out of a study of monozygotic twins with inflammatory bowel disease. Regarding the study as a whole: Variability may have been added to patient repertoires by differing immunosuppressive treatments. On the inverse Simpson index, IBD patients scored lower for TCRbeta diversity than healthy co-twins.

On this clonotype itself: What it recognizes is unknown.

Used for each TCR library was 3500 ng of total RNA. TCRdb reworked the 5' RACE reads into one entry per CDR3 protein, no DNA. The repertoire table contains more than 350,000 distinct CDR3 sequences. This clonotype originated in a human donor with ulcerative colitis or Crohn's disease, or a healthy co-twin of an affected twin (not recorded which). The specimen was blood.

The CDR3: CAIQREGGPYNEQFF. The chain links TRBV7-8 to TRBJ2-1; TCRdb picks TRBD1, but there is no DNA to check that call. CDR3 size: 15 residues. The germline V gene has CDR1 SGHVS and CDR2 FQNEAQ.